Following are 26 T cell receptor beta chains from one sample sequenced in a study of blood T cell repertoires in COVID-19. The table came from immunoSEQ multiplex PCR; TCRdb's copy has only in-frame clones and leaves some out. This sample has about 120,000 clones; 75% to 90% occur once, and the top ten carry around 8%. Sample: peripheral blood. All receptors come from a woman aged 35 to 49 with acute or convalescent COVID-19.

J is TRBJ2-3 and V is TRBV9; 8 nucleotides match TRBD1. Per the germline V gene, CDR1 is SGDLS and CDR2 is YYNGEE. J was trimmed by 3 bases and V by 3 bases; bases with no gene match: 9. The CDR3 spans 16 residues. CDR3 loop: CASSAIPGGATDTQYF. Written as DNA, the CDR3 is TGTGCCAGCAGCGCCATACCAGGGGGCGCGACAGATACGCAGTATTTT.

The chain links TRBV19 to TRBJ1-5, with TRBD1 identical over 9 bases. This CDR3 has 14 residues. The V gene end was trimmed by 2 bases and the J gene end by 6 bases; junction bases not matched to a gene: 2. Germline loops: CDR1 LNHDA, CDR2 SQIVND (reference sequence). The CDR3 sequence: CASSIWTGVQPQHF. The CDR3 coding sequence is TGTGCCAGTAGTATATGGACAGGGGTTCAGCCCCAGCATTTT. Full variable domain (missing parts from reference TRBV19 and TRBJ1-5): DGGITQSPKYLFRKEGQNVTLSCEQNLNHDAMYWYRQDPGQGLRLIYYSQIVNDFQKGDIAEGYSVSREKKESFPLTVTSAQKNPTAFYLCASSIWTGVQPQHFGDGTRLSIL.

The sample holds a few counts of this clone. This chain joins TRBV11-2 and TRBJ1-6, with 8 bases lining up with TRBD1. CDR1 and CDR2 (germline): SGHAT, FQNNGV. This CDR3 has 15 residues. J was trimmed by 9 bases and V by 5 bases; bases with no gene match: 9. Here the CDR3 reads CASSNRQGLGSPLHF. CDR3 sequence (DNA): TGTGCCAGCAGCAACAGACAGGGGTTAGGTTCACCCCTCCACTTT.

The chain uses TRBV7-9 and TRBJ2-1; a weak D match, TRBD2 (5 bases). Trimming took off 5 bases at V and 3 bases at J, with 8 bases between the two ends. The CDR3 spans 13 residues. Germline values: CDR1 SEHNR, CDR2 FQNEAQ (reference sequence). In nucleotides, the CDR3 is TGTGCCAGCAGCCACGGGAACTACAATGAGCAGTTCTTC. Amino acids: CASSHGNYNEQFF.

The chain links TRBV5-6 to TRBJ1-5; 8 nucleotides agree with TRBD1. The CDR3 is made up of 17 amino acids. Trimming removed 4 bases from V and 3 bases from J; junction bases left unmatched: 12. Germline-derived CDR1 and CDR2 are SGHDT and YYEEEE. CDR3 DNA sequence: TGTGCCAGCAGCCTCTACTTGGGACAGGTAAACAATCAGCCCCAGCATTTT. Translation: CASSLYLGQVNNQPQHF.

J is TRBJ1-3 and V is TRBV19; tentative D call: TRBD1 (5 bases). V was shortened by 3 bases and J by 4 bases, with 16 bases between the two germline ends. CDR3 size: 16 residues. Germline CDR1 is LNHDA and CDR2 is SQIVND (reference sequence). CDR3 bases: TGTGCCAGTAGTATCCCCGGCGGGGGTGAAGGAAACACCATATATTTT. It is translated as CASSIPGGGEGNTIYF.

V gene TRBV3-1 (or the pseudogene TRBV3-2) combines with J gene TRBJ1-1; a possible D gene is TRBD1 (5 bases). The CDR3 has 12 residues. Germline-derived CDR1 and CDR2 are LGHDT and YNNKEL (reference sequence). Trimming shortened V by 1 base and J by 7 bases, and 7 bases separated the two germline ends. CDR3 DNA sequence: TGTGCCAGCAGCCAAGTTGACAGTGAAGCTTTCTTT. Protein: CASSQVDSEAFF.

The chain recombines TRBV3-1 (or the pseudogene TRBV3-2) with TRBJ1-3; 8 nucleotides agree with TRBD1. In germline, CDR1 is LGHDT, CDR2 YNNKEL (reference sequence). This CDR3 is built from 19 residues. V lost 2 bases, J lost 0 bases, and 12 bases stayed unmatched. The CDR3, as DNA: TGTGCCAGCAGCCAATTCCGGGACAGGATAGCAAACTCTGGAAACACCATATATTTT. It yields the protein CASSQFRDRIANSGNTIYF.

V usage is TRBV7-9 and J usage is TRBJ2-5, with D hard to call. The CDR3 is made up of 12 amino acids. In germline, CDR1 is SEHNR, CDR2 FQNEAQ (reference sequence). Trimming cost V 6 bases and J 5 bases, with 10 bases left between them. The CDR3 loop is CASSQLRETQYF. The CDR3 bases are TGTGCCAGCAGTCAACTACGGGAGACCCAGTACTTC.

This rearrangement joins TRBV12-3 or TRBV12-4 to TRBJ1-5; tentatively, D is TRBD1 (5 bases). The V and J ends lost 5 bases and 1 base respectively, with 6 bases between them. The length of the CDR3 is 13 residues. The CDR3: CASSRQSNQPQHF. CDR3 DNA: TGTGCCAGCAGTCGACAGAGCAATCAGCCCCAGCATTTT.

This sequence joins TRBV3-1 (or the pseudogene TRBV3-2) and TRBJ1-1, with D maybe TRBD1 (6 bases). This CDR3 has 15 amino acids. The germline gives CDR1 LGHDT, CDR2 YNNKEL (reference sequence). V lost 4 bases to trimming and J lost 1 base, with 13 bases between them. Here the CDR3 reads CASSLWDNRNTEAFF. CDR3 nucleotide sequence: TGTGCCAGCAGCCTATGGGACAACAGGAACACTGAAGCTTTCTTT.

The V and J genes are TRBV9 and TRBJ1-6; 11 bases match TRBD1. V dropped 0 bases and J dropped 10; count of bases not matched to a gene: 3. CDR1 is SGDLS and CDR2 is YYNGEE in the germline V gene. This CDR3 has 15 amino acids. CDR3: CASSVGTGGESPLHF. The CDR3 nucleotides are TGTGCCAGCAGCGTAGGGACAGGGGGCGAGTCACCCCTCCACTTT.

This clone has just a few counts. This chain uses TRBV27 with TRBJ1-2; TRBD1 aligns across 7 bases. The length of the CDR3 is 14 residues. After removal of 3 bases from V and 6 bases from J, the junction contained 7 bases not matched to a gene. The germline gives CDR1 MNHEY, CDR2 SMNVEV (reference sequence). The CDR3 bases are TGTGCCAGCAGTTTTAGGGGGCGCGAGAATGGCTACACCTTC. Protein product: CASSFRGRENGYTF.

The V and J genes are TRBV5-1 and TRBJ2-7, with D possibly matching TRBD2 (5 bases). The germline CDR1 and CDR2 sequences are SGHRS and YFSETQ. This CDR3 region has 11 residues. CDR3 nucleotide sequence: TGCGCTAAAAAGGGAGTTTCCGAGCAGTACTTC. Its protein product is CAKKGVSEQYF.

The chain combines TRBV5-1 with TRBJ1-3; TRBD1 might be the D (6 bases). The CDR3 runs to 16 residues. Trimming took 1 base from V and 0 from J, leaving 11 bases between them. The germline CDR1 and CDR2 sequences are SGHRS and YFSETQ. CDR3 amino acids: CASSLSGVNSGNTIYF. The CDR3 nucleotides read TGCGCCAGCAGCTTGTCAGGGGTCAACTCTGGAAACACCATATATTTT. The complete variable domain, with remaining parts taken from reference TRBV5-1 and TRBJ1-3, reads KAGVTQTPRYLIKTRGQQVTLSCSPISGHRSVSWYQQTPGQGLQFLFEYFSETQRNKGNFPGRFSGRQFSNSRSEMNVSTLELGDSALYLCASSLSGVNSGNTIYFGEGSWLTVV.

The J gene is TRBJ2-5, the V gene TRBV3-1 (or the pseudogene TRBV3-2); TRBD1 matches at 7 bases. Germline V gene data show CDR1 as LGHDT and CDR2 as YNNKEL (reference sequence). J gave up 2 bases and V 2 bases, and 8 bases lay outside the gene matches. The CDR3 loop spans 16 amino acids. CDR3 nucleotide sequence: TGTGCCAGCAGCCAATCGCCGACAGGGTGGCAAGAGACCCAGTACTTC. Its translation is CASSQSPTGWQETQYF.

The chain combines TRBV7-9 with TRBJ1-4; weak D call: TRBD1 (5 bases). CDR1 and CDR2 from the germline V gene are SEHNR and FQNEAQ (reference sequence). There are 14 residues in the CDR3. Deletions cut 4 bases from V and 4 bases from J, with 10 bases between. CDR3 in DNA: TGTGCCAGCAGCTGGGGCATCGGTAATGAAAAACTGTTTTTT. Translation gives CASSWGIGNEKLFF. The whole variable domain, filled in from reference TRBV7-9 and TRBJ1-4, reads DTGVSQNPRHKITKRGQNVTFRCDPISEHNRLYWYRQTLGQGPEFLTYFQNEAQLEKSRLLSDRFSAERPKGSFSTLEIQRTEQGDSAMYLCASSWGIGNEKLFFGSGTQLSVL.

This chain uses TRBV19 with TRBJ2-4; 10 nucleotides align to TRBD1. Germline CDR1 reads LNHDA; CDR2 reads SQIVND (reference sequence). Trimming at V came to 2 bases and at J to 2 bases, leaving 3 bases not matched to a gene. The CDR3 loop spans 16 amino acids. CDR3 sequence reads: CASSILGQGSKNIQYF. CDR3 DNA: TGTGCCAGTAGTATATTGGGACAGGGGTCCAAAAACATTCAGTACTTC. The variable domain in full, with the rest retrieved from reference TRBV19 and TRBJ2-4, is DGGITQSPKYLFRKEGQNVTLSCEQNLNHDAMYWYRQDPGQGLRLIYYSQIVNDFQKGDIAEGYSVSREKKESFPLTVTSAQKNPTAFYLCASSILGQGSKNIQYFGAGTRLSVL.

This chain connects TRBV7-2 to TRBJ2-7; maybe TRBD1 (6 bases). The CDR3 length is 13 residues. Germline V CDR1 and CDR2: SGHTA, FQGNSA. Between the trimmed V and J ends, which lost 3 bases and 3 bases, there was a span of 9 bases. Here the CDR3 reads CASSLRGGYEQYF. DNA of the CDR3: TGTGCCAGCAGCTTGAGAGGGGGCTACGAGCAGTACTTC.

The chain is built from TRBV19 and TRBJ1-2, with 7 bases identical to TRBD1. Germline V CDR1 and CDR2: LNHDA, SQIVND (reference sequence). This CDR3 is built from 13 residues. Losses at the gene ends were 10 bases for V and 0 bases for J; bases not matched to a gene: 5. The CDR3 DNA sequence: TGTGCCACCCGGACAGGTACTAACTATGGCTACACCTTC. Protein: CATRTGTNYGYTF.

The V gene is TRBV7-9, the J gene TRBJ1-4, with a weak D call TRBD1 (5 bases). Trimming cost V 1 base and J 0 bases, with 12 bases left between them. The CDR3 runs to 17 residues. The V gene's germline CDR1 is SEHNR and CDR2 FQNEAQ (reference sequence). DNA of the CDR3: TGTGCCAGCAGCTTAGATATCAGGGCGGCAACTAATGAAAAACTGTTTTTT. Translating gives CASSLDIRAATNEKLFF.

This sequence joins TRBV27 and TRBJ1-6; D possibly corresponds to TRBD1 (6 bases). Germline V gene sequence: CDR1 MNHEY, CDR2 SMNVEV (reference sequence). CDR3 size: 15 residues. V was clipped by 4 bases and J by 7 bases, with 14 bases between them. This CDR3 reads CASSSRQVYNSPLHF. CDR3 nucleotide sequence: TGTGCCAGCAGTTCGCGACAGGTATACAATTCACCCCTCCACTTT.

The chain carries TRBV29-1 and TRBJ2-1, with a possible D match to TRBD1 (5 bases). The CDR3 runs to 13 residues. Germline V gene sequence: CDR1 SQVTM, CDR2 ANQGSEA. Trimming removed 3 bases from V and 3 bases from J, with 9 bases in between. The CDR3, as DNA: TGCAGCGTTGAGCGGCAGGGCTACAATGAGCAGTTCTTC. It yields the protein CSVERQGYNEQFF.

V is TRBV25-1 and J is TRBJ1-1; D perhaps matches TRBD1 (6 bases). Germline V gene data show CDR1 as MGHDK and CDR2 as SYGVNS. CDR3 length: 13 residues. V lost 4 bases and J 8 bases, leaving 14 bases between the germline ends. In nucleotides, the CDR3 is TGTGCCAGCAGTGCGGGGAACAGGGCCGAAGCTTTCTTT. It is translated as CASSAGNRAEAFF.

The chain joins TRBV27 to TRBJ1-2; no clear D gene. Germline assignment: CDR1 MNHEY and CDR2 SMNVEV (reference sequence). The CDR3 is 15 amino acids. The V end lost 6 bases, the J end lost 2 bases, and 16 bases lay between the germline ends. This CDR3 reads CASRLYPRGNYGYTF. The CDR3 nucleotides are TGTGCCAGCAGGCTCTACCCTCGAGGGAACTATGGCTACACCTTC.

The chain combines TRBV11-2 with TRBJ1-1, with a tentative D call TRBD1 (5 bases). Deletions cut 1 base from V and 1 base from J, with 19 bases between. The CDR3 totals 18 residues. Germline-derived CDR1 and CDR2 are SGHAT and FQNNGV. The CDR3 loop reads CASSLGGGAGIANTEAFF. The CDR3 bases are TGTGCCAGCAGCTTAGGGGGTGGGGCAGGGATTGCGAACACTGAAGCTTTCTTT.